A selection of T cell receptor beta chains follows, all from one sample in a study of patients and donors after allogeneic stem cell transplantation. Via MiXCR, TCRdb re-called the RT-PCR reads, giving one row per CDR3 protein. In the table there are about 74,000 distinct CDR3 sequences, less than 30% of which are singletons. Sample: blood, either unsorted or a sorted T cell fraction (not recorded which). These TCRs come from a human donor who was either an allogeneic HSCT recipient or a stem cell or donor lymphocyte infusion donor (not recorded which). It is not recorded whose cells these are; they may come from a transplant donor. Each CDR3 is given with its conserved first and last residue. The order of the fields is J gene, D gene, V gene, clone size, CDR3 DNA, CDR3 protein. D genes are given only for firm matches. The size entry is marked missing in some rows and otherwise reads once, few, many or a size class.

TRBJ1-1 - TRBV12-3/TRBV12-4 - TGTGCCAGCAGTTCCTCAGGGACGCAAGCTTTCTTT CASSSSGTQAFF
TRBJ2-1 - TRBV14 - TGTGCCAGCAGCCTTTCAAACTGGTACAATGAGCAGTTCTTC CASSLSNWYNEQFF
TRBJ1-1 - TRBV12-3/TRBV12-4 few TGTGCCAGCGGTATCCGGCACTTGAACACTGAAGCTTTCTTT CASGIRHLNTEAFF
TRBJ1-4 - TRBV12-5 - TGTGCTAGTGGTTTAAGCGGGGGCTTTAATGAAAAACTGTTTTTT CASGLSGGFNEKLFF
TRBJ1-6 - TRBV4-2 few TGTGCCAGCAGCCACCCGGCTGGTGGGTCACCCCTCCACTTT CASSHPAGGSPLHF
TRBJ1-1 - TRBV7-2 many TGTGCCAGCAGCTTAGGGCTTTTGAACACTGAAGCTTTCTTT CASSLGLLNTEAFF
TRBJ1-3 - TRBV28 - TGTGCCAGCAGTGGAAACACCATATATTTT CASSGNTIYF
TRBJ1-1 TRBD1 TRBV12-3/TRBV12-4 - TGTGCCAGCAGTCCGGGGACAGGGGCAATGAACACTGAAGCTTTCTTT CASSPGTGAMNTEAFF
TRBJ2-7 - TRBV4-3 few TGCGCCAGCAGCCACGAACTGGATCGCAGGGCGGAAACCTACGAGCAGTACTTC CASSHELDRRAETYEQYF
TRBJ1-3 - TRBV12-3/TRBV12-4 many TGTGCCAGCACCCAAGCTGGAAACACCATATATTTT CASTQAGNTIYF
TRBJ2-6 - TRBV10-3 - TGTGCCATCAGTGAACGGGTAGGGGGACTCTCTGGGGCCAACGTCCTGACTTTC CAISERVGGLSGANVLTF
TRBJ2-3 TRBD1 TRBV12-3/TRBV12-4 - TGTGCCAGCACCCTAGTTGCCAGGGGGATGATTGGGCACACAGATACGCAGTATTTT CASTLVARGMIGHTDTQYF
TRBJ1-2 TRBD1 TRBV12-3/TRBV12-4 few TGTGCCAGCATCGGGGACAGCAATGGCTACACCTTC CASIGDSNGYTF
TRBJ2-4 - TRBV7-8 few TGTGCCAGCAGCGAAGGGGGAGACATTCAGTACTTC CASSEGGDIQYF
TRBJ1-4 - TRBV5-1 few TGCGCCAGCAGCATACTGACGTTGCATGAAAAACTGTTTTTT CASSILTLHEKLFF
TRBJ1-5 TRBD1 TRBV5-5 few TGTGCCAGCAGCTTAACCGGGACAGGGGACCAGCCCCAGCATTTT CASSLTGTGDQPQHF
TRBJ2-7 TRBD1 TRBV6-5 - TGTGCCAGCAGCTACGAGGGGGCTACTATCTCCTACGAGCAGTACTTC CASSYEGATISYEQYF
TRBJ1-1 - TRBV7-9 many TGTGCCAGCAGCTCTAGAAGCTTGAACACTGAAGCTTTCTTT CASSSRSLNTEAFF
TRBJ2-7 - TRBV4-3 few TGCGCCAGCAGCCAAGATTTTGTGACCCTCCTGGGGGGTTACGAGCAGTACTTC CASSQDFVTLLGGYEQYF
TRBJ1-1 - TRBV7-2 many TGTGCCAGCAGCTTAGTACAAAACACTGAAGCTTTCTTT CASSLVQNTEAFF
TRBJ1-1 - TRBV3-1 - TGTGCCAGCAGCCAAGATCTTGGTGTAGCTGAAGCTTTCTTT CASSQDLGVAEAFF
TRBJ2-7 - TRBV15 few TGTGCCACCAGCAGAGCAGGACGGGCCTACGAGCAGTACTTC CATSRAGRAYEQYF
TRBJ2-3 TRBD2 TRBV4-1 few TGCGCCAGCAGCCAACCCCCCGGGACTAGACAACGTTTCACAGATACGCAGTATTTT CASSQPPGTRQRFTDTQYF
TRBJ1-1 - TRBV29-1 - TGCAGCGTTGAACATGACGGGGCTGAAGCTTTCTTT CSVEHDGAEAFF
TRBJ2-2 - TRBV3-1 few TGTGCCAGCCACGACCCTTCAATTGGCGGGGAGCTGTTTTTT CASHDPSIGGELFF
TRBJ1-1 TRBD1 TRBV20-1 few TGCAGTGCCAGAGGCGGGACAGGGGAAGTGTGGTCTGAAGCTTTCTTT CSARGGTGEVWSEAFF
TRBJ1-3 - TRBV7-2 few TGTGCCAGCAGCTTCTTACATATCTCTGGAAACACCATATATTTT CASSFLHISGNTIYF
TRBJ2-5 TRBD2 TRBV18 - TGTGCCAGCTCACCAGTGACTAGCGAAGAGACCCAGTACTTC CASSPVTSEETQYF
TRBJ2-5 - TRBV28 few TGTGCCAGCGGGGGCCTGTACCAAGAGACCCAGTACTTC CASGGLYQETQYF
TRBJ2-2 - TRBV7-9 - TGTGCCAGCAGCTTAGAACAACCGAACACCGGGGAGCTGTTTTTT CASSLEQPNTGELFF
TRBJ2-3 TRBD2 TRBV7-9 - TGTGCCAGCAGCGTTAGCGGGGGGAGCACAGATACGCAGTATTTT CASSVSGGSTDTQYF
TRBJ1-2 - TRBV24-1 many TGTGCCACCAGTGACCCCCGAACTTATGGCTACACCTTC CATSDPRTYGYTF
TRBJ2-7 - TRBV6-1 - TGTGCCAGCAGTGAAGCTCGCAACGAGCAGTACTTC CASSEARNEQYF
TRBJ1-3 TRBD1 TRBV20-1 - TGCAGTGCTAGAGATGTGAAAGGGGGCATCAACACCATATATTTT CSARDVKGGINTIYF
TRBJ2-1 TRBD2 TRBV3-1 - TGTGCCAGCAGCCAAGACGGCCTAGCGGGGGCCTACAATGAGCAGTTCTTC CASSQDGLAGAYNEQFF
TRBJ1-1 - TRBV19 many TGTGCCTCACGAGGAACTGAAGCTTTCTTT CASRGTEAFF
TRBJ2-3 - TRBV5-1 few TGCGCCAGCAGCTTGCTTAGCCTCACAGATACGCAGTATTTT CASSLLSLTDTQYF
TRBJ2-7 - TRBV21-1 few TGTGCCAGCAGCAACCCCGGGACAGGGGATCTCGAGCAGTACTTC CASSNPGTGDLEQYF
TRBJ1-1 - TRBV7-2 - TGTGCCAGCAGCGGGCCCTGGGGGGTGAACACTGAAGCTTTCTTT CASSGPWGVNTEAFF
TRBJ2-1 TRBD2 TRBV20-1 - TGCAGTGCTAGGCGGGGGACGGGTTCCTACAATGAGCAGTTCTTC CSARRGTGSYNEQFF
TRBJ1-6 - TRBV7-2 few TGTGCCAGCAGCTTAGCCGGGACGGGGCATTCACCCCTCCACTTT CASSLAGTGHSPLHF